Listed below are T cell receptor beta chains from one sample, sequenced in a study of cytomegalovirus exposure and HLA in healthy donors. The assay was immunoSEQ multiplex PCR, and TCRdb's table has in-frame clones only and misses some. The data contain about 160,000 clones, approximately 70% of them singletons. The sample comprised PBMCs. The origin of the receptors is a man aged 35 to 55 in good health and CMV-seropositive. CDR3s include the opening cysteine and the closing phenylalanine or tryptophan. Clone size appears in some rows only: once, few, many, or a class for an expanded clone.

J: TRBJ2-1; V: TRBV9; size: -; CDR3: CASSVGLLAGGYEQFF
J: TRBJ2-2; V: TRBV15; size: few; CDR3: CATGTSGVKNTGELFF
J: TRBJ2-2; V: TRBV9; size: -; CDR3: CASSYSASQVQSGELFF
J: -; V: TRBV4-1; size: -; CDR3: CASSQDSGTSGLEQYF
J: TRBJ2-2; V: TRBV7-2; size: -; CDR3: CAEAPGQGLAGELFF
J: TRBJ1-2; V: TRBV9; size: few; CDR3: CASRGRNGYTF
J: TRBJ1-5; V: TRBV7-2; size: -; CDR3: CASSYTTGGSIDQPQHF
J: TRBJ1-2; V: TRBV18; size: -; CDR3: CASSPYETTDYGYTF
J: TRBJ2-7; V: TRBV25-1; size: -; CDR3: CATSRDSGGSSEQYF
J: TRBJ1-2; V: TRBV27; size: -; CDR3: CASSLGTASNYGYTF
J: TRBJ1-1; V: TRBV11-2; size: once; CDR3: CASSLDGGGADTEAFF
J: TRBJ2-7; V: TRBV11-3; size: -; CDR3: CASSQNSYEQYF
J: TRBJ2-1; V: TRBV7-9; size: -; CDR3: CASSLARGDRHSYNEQFF
J: TRBJ1-2; V: TRBV6-5; size: -; CDR3: CASSPSQASGYTF
J: TRBJ1-2; V: TRBV27; size: -; CDR3: CASSLTRGNYGYTF